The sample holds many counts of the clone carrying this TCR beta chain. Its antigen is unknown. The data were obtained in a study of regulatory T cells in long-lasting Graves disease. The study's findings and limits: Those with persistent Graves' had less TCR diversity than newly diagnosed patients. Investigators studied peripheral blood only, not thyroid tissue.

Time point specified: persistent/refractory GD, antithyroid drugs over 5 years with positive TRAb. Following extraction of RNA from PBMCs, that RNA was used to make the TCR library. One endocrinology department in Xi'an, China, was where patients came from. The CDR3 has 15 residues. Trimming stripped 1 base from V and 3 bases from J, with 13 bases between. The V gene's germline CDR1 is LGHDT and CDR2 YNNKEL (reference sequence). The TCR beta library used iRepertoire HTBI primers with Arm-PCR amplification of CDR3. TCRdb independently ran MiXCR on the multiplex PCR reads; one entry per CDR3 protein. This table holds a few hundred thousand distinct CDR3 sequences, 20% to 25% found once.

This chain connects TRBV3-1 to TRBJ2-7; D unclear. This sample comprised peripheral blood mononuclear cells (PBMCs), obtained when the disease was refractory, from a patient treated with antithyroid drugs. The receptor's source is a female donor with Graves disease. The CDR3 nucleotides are TGTGCCAGCAGCCAAGCGGCGAACAGTGGCTACGAGCAGTACTTC. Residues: CASSQAANSGYEQYF.